This TCR beta chain came from a study of T cell responses to AZD1222 COVID-19 vaccine. Method: immunoSEQ multiplex PCR; TCRdb's copy keeps in-frame clones and lacks some. Found here are 40,000 to 55,000 clones, approximately 86% of them singletons; the top ten hold 6.5% to 8.5%. The receptor was derived from an adult who received the AZD1222 COVID-19 vaccine. The sequencing here drew on peripheral blood, taken 28 days after the second AZD1222 dose.

Written as DNA, the CDR3 is TGTGCCAGCAGCTTGGTTGATTATGAGCAGTTCTTC. Its translation: CASSLVDYEQFF. This sequence joins TRBV5-4 and TRBJ2-1; D not resolved. The germline CDR1 and CDR2 sequences are SGHNT and YYREEE (reference sequence). The V end was cut by 0 bases, the J end by 8 bases, with 6 bases between. The CDR3 length is 12 residues.